A single sample is the source of the 5 T cell receptor beta chains below, sequenced in a study of cytomegalovirus exposure and HLA in healthy donors. PCR was performed using 60 Vbeta and 13 Jbeta primers. Method: immunoSEQ multiplex PCR; TCRdb's copy keeps in-frame clones and lacks some. The sample consists of about 150,000 clones, 75% to 85% of them appearing once. Sequenced sample: PBMCs. Receptor source: a woman aged 25 to 39 in good health and CMV-seropositive.

V usage is TRBV10-2 and J usage is TRBJ2-1; 7 positions match TRBD2. This CDR3 has 14 residues. Looked up from germline, CDR1 is WSHSY and CDR2 is SAAADI. After removal of 6 bases from V and 5 bases from J, the junction contained 7 bases not matched to a gene. DNA of the CDR3: TGCGCCAGCAGCCCGACTAGCATCGACAATGAGCAGTTCTTC. It codes for CASSPTSIDNEQFF.

The chain couples TRBV5-1 to TRBJ2-5, with TRBD2 matching over 7 bases. V trimming: 4 bases; J trimming: 0 bases; junction bases outside the gene matches: 6. The germline gives CDR1 SGHRS, CDR2 YFSETQ. The CDR3 spans 15 residues. CDR3 sequence reads: CASSPLLAYQETQYF. DNA for the CDR3: TGCGCCAGCAGCCCCCTACTAGCGTACCAAGAGACCCAGTACTTC.

The rearrangement links TRBV20-1 to TRBJ2-7; D gene unclear. The V end was cut by 3 bases, the J end by 3 bases, with 6 bases between. This CDR3 region has 11 residues. In germline, CDR1 is DFQATT, CDR2 SNEGSKA (reference sequence). The CDR3 DNA follows: TGCAGTGCTAGTCCCCGCTACGAGCAGTACTTC. It specifies CSASPRYEQYF.

This clone appeared a single time. The chain couples TRBV19 to TRBJ2-7; TRBD1 is a possible D gene (5 bases). V lost 5 bases and J 5 bases, leaving 13 bases between the germline ends. Germline V gene lookup returns CDR1 LNHDA and CDR2 SQIVND (reference sequence). This CDR3 comprises 13 residues. The CDR3 reads CASSPPGFDEQYF. CDR3 in DNA: TGTGCCAGTAGTCCCCCAGGGTTCGACGAGCAGTACTTC.

This clone has only a few counts. V and J are TRBV5-4 and TRBJ2-1; D uncertain. Germline V CDR1 and CDR2: SGHNT, YYREEE (reference sequence). The length of the CDR3 is 13 residues. The V end was cut by 0 bases, the J end by 10 bases, with 11 bases between. CDR3 coding DNA: TGTGCCAGCAGCTTGGTTGAGAGAGCCGAGCAGTTCTTC. Translated: CASSLVERAEQFF.